This T cell receptor beta chain appears in the sequencing data of a study of early stage breast cancer tumors. Study background: About 70% of the 16 invasive tumors were ER+, PR+ and HER2-. Samples were sequenced at about 10-fold average coverage. The study, taken as a whole, reports: Functional markers like CD4, CD8 and FOXP3 were missed in bulk sequencing. Tumors had roughly 2.5-fold higher T cell density than normal breast.

Remarks on this clone: Its antigen is not known.

CDR1 MRHNA and CDR2 SNTAGT come from the germline V gene. The CDR3 is 14 residues long. The junction had 4 bases not matched to a gene; V was cut back by 3 bases and J by 8 bases. Repertoires were generated with immunoSEQ multiplex PCR, while TCRdb's copy carries only in-frame clones and drops some. The sample has about 30,000 clones; roughly four fifths are singletons. This TCR came from a person aged 25 to 39 with breast cancer. The specimen sequenced was breast tumor tissue. The chain links TRBV6-4 to TRBJ2-1, with 10 positions matching TRBD2. The CDR3 DNA reads TGTGCCAGCAGTGAGGCTAGCGGGAGCCATGAGCAGTTCTTC. Protein product: CASSEASGSHEQFF.